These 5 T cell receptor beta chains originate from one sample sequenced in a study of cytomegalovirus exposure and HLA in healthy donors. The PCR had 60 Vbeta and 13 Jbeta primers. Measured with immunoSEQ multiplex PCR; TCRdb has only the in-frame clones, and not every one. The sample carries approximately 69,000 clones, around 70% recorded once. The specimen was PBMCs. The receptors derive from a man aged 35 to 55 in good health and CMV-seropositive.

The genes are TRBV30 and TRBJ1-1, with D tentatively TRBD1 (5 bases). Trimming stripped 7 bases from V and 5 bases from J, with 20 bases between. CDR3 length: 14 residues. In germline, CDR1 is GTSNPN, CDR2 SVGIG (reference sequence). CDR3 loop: CAYRDSDRRTEAFF. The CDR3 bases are TGTGCCTACCGGGACTCTGACCGAAGGACTGAAGCTTTCTTT.

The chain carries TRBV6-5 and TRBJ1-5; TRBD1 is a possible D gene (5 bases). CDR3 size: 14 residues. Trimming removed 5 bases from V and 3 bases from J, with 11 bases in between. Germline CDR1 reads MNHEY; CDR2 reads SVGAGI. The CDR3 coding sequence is TGTGCCAGCAGTCCGGACAAAATCAATCAGCCCCAGCATTTT. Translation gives CASSPDKINQPQHF.

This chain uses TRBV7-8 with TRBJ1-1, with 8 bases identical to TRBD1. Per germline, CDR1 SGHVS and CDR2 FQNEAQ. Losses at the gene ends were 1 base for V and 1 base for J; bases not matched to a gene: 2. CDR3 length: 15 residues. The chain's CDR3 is CASSLGTGGNTEAFF. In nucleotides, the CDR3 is TGTGCCAGCAGCTTAGGTACAGGGGGGAACACTGAAGCTTTCTTT.

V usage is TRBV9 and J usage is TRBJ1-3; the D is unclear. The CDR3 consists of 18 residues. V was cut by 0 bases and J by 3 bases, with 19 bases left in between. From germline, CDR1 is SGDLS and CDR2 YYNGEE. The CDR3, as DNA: TGTGCCAGCAGCGTAGCCCCGGACCCTCGGGGAGGTGGAAACACCATATATTTT. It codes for CASSVAPDPRGGGNTIYF.

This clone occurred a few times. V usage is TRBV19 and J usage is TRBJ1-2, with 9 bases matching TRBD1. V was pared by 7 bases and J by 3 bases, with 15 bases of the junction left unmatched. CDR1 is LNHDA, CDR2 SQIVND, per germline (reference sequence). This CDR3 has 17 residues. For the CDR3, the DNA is TGTGCCAGTATTCCCGGGACAGGGCGTTTACGGGACTATGGCTACACCTTC. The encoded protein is CASIPGTGRLRDYGYTF.